A single sample gave rise to the 22 T cell receptor beta chains below, sequenced in a study of cytomegalovirus exposure and HLA in healthy donors. The PCR had 60 Vbeta and 13 Jbeta primers. Assay used: immunoSEQ multiplex PCR; TCRdb lists only in-frame clones, some missing. Among some 100,000 clones listed, more than 65% were seen once. The source material was PBMCs. The source is a girl aged 2 to 9 in good health and CMV-seropositive.

This clone came up a few times. The chain joins TRBV28 to TRBJ1-2; 12 positions agree with TRBD1. The trim removed 7 bases at V and 2 bases at J, leaving 5 bases unmatched. Germline V gene data show CDR1 as MDHEN and CDR2 as SYDVKM. The CDR3 consists of 15 residues. The CDR3 reads CASITGTGGNYGYTF. Written as DNA, the CDR3 is TGTGCCAGCATCACCGGGACAGGGGGCAACTATGGCTACACCTTC.

The chain is built from TRBV29-1 and TRBJ2-4; D remains unclear. CDR1 and CDR2 from the germline V gene are SQVTM and ANQGSEA. Trimming took 6 bases from V and 1 from J, leaving 10 bases between them. This CDR3 has 13 amino acids. CDR3 sequence: CSVTHPAKNIQYF. Written as DNA, the CDR3 is TGCAGCGTAACTCACCCCGCCAAAAACATTCAGTACTTC. The variable domain in full, with the rest retrieved from reference TRBV29-1 and TRBJ2-4, is SAVISQKPSRDICQRGTSLTIQCQVDSQVTMMFWYRQQPGQSLTLIATANQGSEATYESGFVIDKFPISRPNLTFSTLTVSNMSPEDSSIYLCSVTHPAKNIQYFGAGTRLSVL.

Details on this clone: The same CDR3 can be traced to other DNA sequences in this sample. The rearrangement joins TRBV5-1 to TRBJ2-1; unclear D gene. Trimming shortened V by 1 base and J by 4 bases, and 3 bases separated the two germline ends. Per germline, CDR1 SGHRS and CDR2 YFSETQ. The CDR3 contains 12 residues. CDR3 residues: CASSLLYNEQFF. The CDR3 DNA is TGCGCCAGCAGCTTGCTATACAATGAGCAGTTCTTC. The whole variable domain, remainder taken from reference TRBV5-1 and TRBJ2-1, is KAGVTQTPRYLIKTRGQQVTLSCSPISGHRSVSWYQQTPGQGLQFLFEYFSETQRNKGNFPGRFSGRQFSNSRSEMNVSTLELGDSALYLCASSLLYNEQFFGPGTRLTVL.

The chain couples TRBV29-1 to TRBJ2-2; 7 bases are shared with TRBD2. The CDR3 has 16 residues. Losses at the gene ends were 7 bases for V and 4 bases for J; bases not matched to a gene: 15. Germline values: CDR1 SQVTM, CDR2 ANQGSEA. CDR3 sequence reads: CSARARASGFTGELFF. The CDR3 DNA sequence: TGCAGCGCTCGAGCAAGGGCTAGCGGTTTCACCGGGGAGCTGTTTTTT.

The chain carries TRBV14 and TRBJ2-7; D uncertain. V lost 1 base, J lost 6 bases, and 7 bases lay in between. Germline V CDR1 and CDR2: SGHDN, FVKESK. The CDR3 has 12 residues. The CDR3 here is CASSQAHSEQYF. The CDR3 nucleotides read TGTGCCAGCAGCCAAGCCCATAGCGAGCAGTACTTC.

The chain couples TRBV5-6 to TRBJ1-2; 9 bases are a match to TRBD1. The V segment lost 0 bases and the J segment 4 bases; nucleotides outside the gene matches: 4. Looked up from germline, CDR1 is SGHDT and CDR2 is YYEEEE. This CDR3 is 15 amino acids long. The CDR3 here is CASSLVDRGLYGYTF. The CDR3 nucleotides read TGTGCCAGCAGCTTGGTGGACAGGGGACTCTATGGCTACACCTTC.

This clone showed up just a few times. The chain has TRBV9 and TRBJ2-1; tentative D call: TRBD1 (6 bases). Between the trimmed V and J ends, which lost 4 bases and 7 bases, there was a span of 21 bases. Germline CDR1 reads SGDLS; CDR2 reads YYNGEE. There are 16 residues in the CDR3. CDR3 nucleotides: TGTGCCAGCAGCCCAAAACCCATGCAGGGGCCAAATGAGCAGTTCTTC. It translates to CASSPKPMQGPNEQFF.

The gene calls are TRBV13 and TRBJ2-1, with 7 bases lining up with TRBD2. The CDR3 is 16 amino acids. Germline V lookup: CDR1 PRHDT, CDR2 FYEKMQ (reference sequence). The trim removed 1 base at V and 4 bases at J, leaving 7 bases unmatched. The CDR3 spells CASSLDLAETYNEQFF. DNA for the CDR3: TGTGCCAGCAGCTTAGACCTAGCGGAGACTTACAATGAGCAGTTCTTC.

This clone was counted between two and nine times. The chain links TRBV5-1 to TRBJ1-1; D is undetermined. V dropped 0 bases and J dropped 2 bases, with 8 bases sitting between them. The germline V gene has CDR1 SGHRS and CDR2 YFSETQ. The CDR3 runs 14 residues. This CDR3 reads CASSLGEYNTEAFF. In nucleotides, the CDR3 is TGCGCCAGCAGCTTGGGAGAATACAACACTGAAGCTTTCTTT.

The chain is built from TRBV30 and TRBJ2-2, with 8 bases lining up with TRBD1. Per germline, CDR1 GTSNPN and CDR2 SVGIG (reference sequence). V lost 1 base, J lost 0 bases, and 7 bases stayed unmatched. The CDR3 spans 17 residues. For the CDR3, the DNA is TGTGCCTGGAGTGGGACAGGGTACTCTTCGAACACCGGGGAGCTGTTTTTT. Translated: CAWSGTGYSSNTGELFF.

This chain joins TRBV6-1 and TRBJ2-7; 8 nucleotides match TRBD2. Germline V gives CDR1 MNHNS, CDR2 SASEGT. Trimming at V came to 6 bases and at J to 2 bases, leaving 3 bases not matched to a gene. There are 13 residues in the CDR3. This chain's CDR3 is CASRRAGAYEQYF. In DNA form, the CDR3 reads TGTGCCAGCAGACGAGCGGGAGCCTACGAGCAGTACTTC.

The chain combines TRBV6-5 with TRBJ1-2; D unresolved. The V gene lost 6 bases and the J gene lost 3 bases, with 11 bases spanning the gap. The CDR3 extends over 13 amino acids. CDR1 and CDR2 from the germline V gene are MNHEY and SVGAGI. The DNA for the CDR3 is TGTGCCAGCAGGCCAAACAGTGACTATGGCTACACCTTC. Its protein is CASRPNSDYGYTF.

The chain employs TRBV7-9 and TRBJ1-1, with a tentative D call TRBD1 (5 bases). Trimming shortened V by 5 bases and J by 8 bases, and 12 bases separated the two germline ends. This CDR3 comprises 12 residues. Per the germline V gene, CDR1 is SEHNR and CDR2 is FQNEAQ (reference sequence). CDR3 region: CASSPTGLEAFF. The CDR3 nucleotides are TGTGCCAGCAGCCCAACAGGACTAGAAGCTTTCTTT.

This chain uses TRBV6-6 with TRBJ2-1; TRBD2 matches 11 bases. The CDR3 covers 16 residues. V was pared by 6 bases and J by 8 bases, with 12 bases of the junction left unmatched. CDR1 is MNHNY, CDR2 SVGAGI, per germline (reference sequence). CDR3 protein: CASRAPLAGAMYEQFF. In DNA form, the CDR3 reads TGTGCCAGCAGAGCACCACTAGCGGGGGCTATGTATGAGCAGTTCTTC.

The rearrangement joins TRBV5-6 to TRBJ1-2; TRBD1 agrees at 8 bases. This CDR3 region has 13 residues. The junction had 2 bases not matched to a gene; V was cut back by 0 bases and J by 7 bases. Germline V lookup: CDR1 SGHDT, CDR2 YYEEEE. The DNA for the CDR3 is TGTGCCAGCAGCTTGGGACAGGGGTTTGGCTACACCTTC. It translates to CASSLGQGFGYTF.

This clone was seen just once. The gene calls are TRBV7-9 and TRBJ2-1, with a possible D match to TRBD1 (5 bases). CDR1 and CDR2 (germline): SEHNR, FQNEAQ (reference sequence). V lost 1 base and J lost 6, with 22 bases in between. The CDR3 totals 18 residues. The CDR3 nucleotides read TGTGCCAGCAGCTTAGTGGGCAGTTCAGAGGCAGGGCCCAATGAGCAGTTCTTC. Encoded protein: CASSLVGSSEAGPNEQFF. The full variable domain, completed using reference TRBV7-9 and TRBJ2-1, is DTGVSQNPRHKITKRGQNVTFRCDPISEHNRLYWYRQTLGQGPEFLTYFQNEAQLEKSRLLSDRFSAERPKGSFSTLEIQRTEQGDSAMYLCASSLVGSSEAGPNEQFFGPGTRLTVL.

Comment on this clone: Other DNA sequences within the sample encode an identical CDR3. The chain employs TRBV27 and TRBJ1-5; D is unresolved. CDR3 length equals 12 residues. Trimming pared 3 bases from V and 3 bases from J, leaving 3 bases between. In germline, CDR1 is MNHEY, CDR2 SMNVEV (reference sequence). The CDR3: CASSFNNQPQHF. Written as DNA, the CDR3 is TGTGCCAGCAGTTTTAACAATCAGCCCCAGCATTTT.

This chain uses TRBV6-6 with TRBJ2-7, with D possibly TRBD2 on 7 matching bases. In germline, CDR1 is MNHNY, CDR2 SVGAGI (reference sequence). The V end lost 7 bases, the J end lost 0 bases, and 10 bases lay between the germline ends. The CDR3 extends over 13 amino acids. DNA for the CDR3: TGTGCCAGCAAAAGGGGGGGCTCCTACGAGCAGTACTTC. It codes for CASKRGGSYEQYF.

Only a few counts were recorded for this clone. The chain employs TRBV19 and TRBJ1-1; D gene uncertain. This CDR3 is built from 13 residues. V lost 7 bases, J lost 1 base, and 10 bases lay in between. Looked up from germline, CDR1 is LNHDA and CDR2 is SQIVND (reference sequence). CDR3 protein: CASIRAGNTEAFF. Here the CDR3 DNA reads TGTGCCAGTATAAGGGCGGGGAACACTGAAGCTTTCTTT.

This clone was counted once. V usage is TRBV19 and J usage is TRBJ2-1, with D perhaps TRBD2 (6 bases). The V and J ends lost 3 bases and 7 bases respectively, with 10 bases between them. CDR3 length equals 13 residues. CDR1 is LNHDA, CDR2 SQIVND, per germline (reference sequence). CDR3 in DNA: TGTGCCAGTAGTATCCCGACTAGAAATGAGCAGTTCTTC. Translating it yields CASSIPTRNEQFF. The full variable domain, rest sourced from reference TRBV19 and TRBJ2-1, is DGGITQSPKYLFRKEGQNVTLSCEQNLNHDAMYWYRQDPGQGLRLIYYSQIVNDFQKGDIAEGYSVSREKKESFPLTVTSAQKNPTAFYLCASSIPTRNEQFFGPGTRLTVL.

This clone was found a few times. The chain couples TRBV4-1 to TRBJ2-3; D remains unclear. Trimming shortened V by 1 base and J by 5 bases, and 10 bases separated the two germline ends. This CDR3 contains 14 residues. Germline CDR1 MGHRA, CDR2 YSYEKL. This chain's CDR3 is CASSQVAIIDTQYF. The CDR3 coding sequence is TGCGCCAGCAGCCAAGTTGCGATTATAGATACGCAGTATTTT.

The chain uses TRBV5-4 and TRBJ2-7; 10 bases are shared with TRBD2. With 3 bases clipped from V and 0 bases from J, the junction kept 6 bases outside the gene matches. The CDR3 extends over 16 amino acids. Germline V gene lookup returns CDR1 SGHNT and CDR2 YYREEE (reference sequence). The CDR3 DNA reads TGTGCCAGCAGCTACGGACTAGCGGATAGCTCCTACGAGCAGTACTTC. This gives the protein CASSYGLADSSYEQYF.